A single T cell receptor (beta chain) is shown here with its context. Generated by immunoSEQ multiplex PCR, the TCRdb table keeps only in-frame clones and is missing some. The repertoire holds fewer than 75,000 clones, with 79% as singletons. The data belong to a study of blood T cell repertoires in COVID-19. About the study: T cells, B-cell-depleted T cells, or PBMCs provided the cDNA or gDNA that served as material.

The CDR3 covers 14 residues. From germline, CDR1 is SGHRS and CDR2 YFSETQ. The J segment lost 1 base and the V segment lost 4 bases, leaving 3 bases of the junction unmatched. Sequences were obtained from peripheral blood. The gene calls are TRBV5-1 and TRBJ1-1; 8 nucleotides align to TRBD1. This receptor was identified in a woman aged 60-70 years with acute or convalescent COVID-19. The CDR3 bases are TGCGCCAGCAGCCCCGGGACAGGGAACACTGAAGCTTTCTTT. Translated: CASSPGTGNTEAFF. The full variable domain, its missing parts supplied by reference TRBV5-1 and TRBJ1-1, is KAGVTQTPRYLIKTRGQQVTLSCSPISGHRSVSWYQQTPGQGLQFLFEYFSETQRNKGNFPGRFSGRQFSNSRSEMNVSTLELGDSALYLCASSPGTGNTEAFFGQGTRLTVV.